Presented here are 4 T cell receptor beta chains from one specimen sequenced in a study of blood T cell repertoires in COVID-19. TCRdb's copy holds only in-frame clones and misses some; the assay was immunoSEQ multiplex PCR. The sample lists some 170,000 clones, about 88% occurring once. The specimen sequenced was peripheral blood. These receptors all stem from a man aged 55 to 70 with active or convalescent COVID-19.

This clone was recorded once. The rearrangement uses TRBV7-9 and TRBJ2-2; TRBD1 agrees at 7 bases. The CDR3 is made up of 16 amino acids. After removal of 1 base from V and 6 bases from J, the junction contained 8 bases not matched to a gene. Germline V gene sequence: CDR1 SEHNR, CDR2 FQNEAQ (reference sequence). The DNA of the CDR3 is TGTGCCAGCAGCTTAGGGGGGACAGAACGCGCCGGGGAGCTGTTTTTT. Translated, it gives CASSLGGTERAGELFF. Full variable domain (missing parts from reference TRBV7-9 and TRBJ2-2): DTGVSQNPRHKITKRGQNVTFRCDPISEHNRLYWYRQTLGQGPEFLTYFQNEAQLEKSRLLSDRFSAERPKGSFSTLEIQRTEQGDSAMYLCASSLGGTERAGELFFGEGSRLTVL.

The gene calls are TRBV6-4 and TRBJ1-2; 10 nucleotides match TRBD1. Germline CDR1 is MRHNA and CDR2 is SNTAGT. The CDR3 contains 17 residues. With 5 bases clipped from V and 4 bases from J, the junction kept 13 bases outside the gene matches. CDR3 DNA sequence: TGTGCCAGCAGTTTCAGGGGGACGGACAGGGGGACCTATGGCTACACCTTC. Translation: CASSFRGTDRGTYGYTF.

The chain carries TRBV7-9 and TRBJ2-7, with 9 bases that match TRBD1. V lost 3 bases to trimming and J lost 6 bases; unmatched junction nucleotides: 6. Per the germline V gene, CDR1 is SEHNR and CDR2 is FQNEAQ (reference sequence). This CDR3 is built from 14 residues. CDR3 region: CASSLAGQGFEQYF. The DNA for the CDR3 is TGTGCCAGCAGCTTGGCGGGACAGGGTTTCGAGCAGTACTTC.

The J gene is TRBJ1-2, the V gene TRBV18; 10 bases agree with TRBD1. V was clipped by 5 bases and J by 4 bases; unmatched bases: 10. Germline values: CDR1 KGHSH, CDR2 LQKENI. The CDR3 is 16 residues long. The CDR3 DNA reads as TGTGCCAGCTCAGACAGGGGGCCAGCGTGGACCTATGGCTACACCTTC. Amino acid sequence: CASSDRGPAWTYGYTF.